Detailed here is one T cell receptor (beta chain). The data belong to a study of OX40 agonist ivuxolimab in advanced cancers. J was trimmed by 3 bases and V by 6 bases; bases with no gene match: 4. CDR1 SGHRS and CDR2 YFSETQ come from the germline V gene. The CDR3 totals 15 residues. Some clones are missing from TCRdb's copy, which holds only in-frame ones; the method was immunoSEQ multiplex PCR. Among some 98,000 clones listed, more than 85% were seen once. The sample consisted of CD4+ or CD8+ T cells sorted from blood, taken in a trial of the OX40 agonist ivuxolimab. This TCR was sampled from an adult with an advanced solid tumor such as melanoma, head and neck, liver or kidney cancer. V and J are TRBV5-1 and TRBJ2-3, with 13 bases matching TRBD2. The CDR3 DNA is TGCGCCAGCACCCCACTAGCGGGAGGGACAGATACGCAGTATTTT. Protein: CASTPLAGGTDTQYF.